Reported below is one T cell receptor (beta chain). What it binds is not known. This specimen belongs to a study of glioma-infiltrating T cells after dendritic cell vaccination. Turning to the study itself: Between about 2003 and 2012, patients got autologous tumor lysate-pulsed dendritic cell vaccines. Points from the study as a whole: Longer survival after dendritic cell vaccination followed higher pretreatment TIL content.

TCRB CDR3 was amplified from 2 ug genomic DNA or less. The protocol was immunoSEQ multiplex PCR, while the TCRdb copy is restricted to in-frame clones and leaves out a portion. Of some 90,000 clones in the sample, 70% to 90% were seen once. The CDR3 is 14 residues long. V shed 7 bases and J 2 bases; nucleotides not matched to a gene: 2. Germline assignment: CDR1 SGHVS and CDR2 FQNEAQ. Time point in this sample: after dendritic cell vaccination, including at tumor progression/relapse. The chain joins TRBV7-8 to TRBJ2-7; 13 bases agree with TRBD2. The sequence was collected from a human donor with glioblastoma. Here the sequenced sample was blood, taken after dendritic cell vaccination. As DNA, the CDR3 is TGTGCCAGCAAACTAGCGGGGGGGACCTACGAGCAGTACTTC. Its translation: CASKLAGGTYEQYF.